Presented here are 15 T cell receptor beta chains from one specimen sequenced in a study of blood T cell repertoires in COVID-19. Clones were sequenced by immunoSEQ multiplex PCR, and TCRdb holds only the in-frame ones, with some missing. Counted here are 200,000 to 250,000 clones, about 86% occurring once; the ten biggest clones make up roughly 14%. Sequencing was performed on PBMCs or T cells enriched from blood (not recorded which). These receptors originate from a woman between 50 and 59 years old with acute COVID-19.

The V and J genes are TRBV6-5 and TRBJ2-1; possible D gene TRBD1, 6 bases. V was pared by 6 bases and J by 7 bases, with 10 bases between. The length of the CDR3 is 12 residues. CDR1 and CDR2 from the germline V gene are MNHEY and SVGAGI. In nucleotides, the CDR3 is TGTGCCAGCAGACGCACAGGGAATGAGCAGTTCTTC. This translates into CASRRTGNEQFF.

This clone was detected only a few times. This chain connects TRBV30 to TRBJ1-1; unclear D gene. CDR1 is GTSNPN, CDR2 SVGIG, per germline (reference sequence). CDR3 size: 13 residues. V was clipped by 2 bases and J by 3 bases, with 10 bases between them. CDR3 in DNA: TGTGCCTGGAGTACATCCGAATACACTGAAGCTTTCTTT. Its protein product is CAWSTSEYTEAFF.

This chain uses TRBV4-3 with TRBJ1-3; TRBD1 aligns across 9 bases. This CDR3 is built from 16 residues. Germline V gene sequence: CDR1 LGHNA, CDR2 YSLEER. The ends lost 2 bases at V and 8 bases at J; junction bases unmatched: 10. CDR3 region: CASSQNPGTGIDTIYF. The CDR3 region has the DNA TGCGCCAGCAGCCAAAACCCCGGGACAGGGATAGACACCATATATTTT.

The rearrangement uses TRBV30 and TRBJ2-5; D is undetermined. Germline V gives CDR1 GTSNPN, CDR2 SVGIG (reference sequence). Between the trimmed V and J ends, which lost 0 bases and 1 base, there was a span of 12 bases. The CDR3 loop spans 15 amino acids. The CDR3 coding sequence is TGTGCCTGGAGTGTATATGGTGGGCCCCAAGAGACCCAGTACTTC. As protein: CAWSVYGGPQETQYF.

The chain uses TRBV2 and TRBJ1-2, with TRBD1 as a possible D gene (5 bases). CDR3 length: 14 amino acids. Germline loops: CDR1 SNHLY, CDR2 FYNNEI. The ends were cut back, 3 bases at V and 5 bases at J, with 13 bases in the middle. For the CDR3, the DNA is TGTGCCAGCAGTGAGAGCAGGGTGGGGTATGGCTACACCTTC. Translating it yields CASSESRVGYGYTF. Looking up the rest from reference TRBV2 and TRBJ1-2 gives the full variable domain: EPEVTQTPSHQVTQMGQEVILRCVPISNHLYFYWYRQILGQKVEFLVSFYNNEISEKSEIFDDQFSVERPDGSNFTLKIRSTKLEDSAMYFCASSESRVGYGYTFGSGTRLTVV.

The chain carries TRBV9 and TRBJ2-3; D perhaps matches TRBD2 (6 bases). Per the germline V gene, CDR1 is SGDLS and CDR2 is YYNGEE. V lost 2 bases to trimming and J lost 1 base, with 11 bases between them. The CDR3 sequence is 15 residues long. The CDR3 region is CASSVIASGTDTQYF. The CDR3 DNA sequence: TGTGCCAGCAGCGTTATAGCTAGCGGCACAGATACGCAGTATTTT. Together with reference TRBV9 and TRBJ2-3, the CDR3 gives the full variable domain: DSGVTQTPKHLITATGQRVTLRCSPRSGDLSVYWYQQSLDQGLQFLIQYYNGEERAKGNILERFSAQQFPDLHSELNLSSLELGDSALYFCASSVIASGTDTQYFGPGTRLTVL.

The gene calls are TRBV18 and TRBJ2-7; 9 nucleotides agree with TRBD2. The germline gives CDR1 KGHSH, CDR2 LQKENI. J gave up 12 bases and V 4 bases, and 13 bases lay outside the gene matches. This CDR3 comprises 14 residues. Here the CDR3 DNA reads TGTGCCAGCTCACGGACTAGCGCCGCTAGCGTAAGGTACTTC. Amino acid sequence: CASSRTSAASVRYF.

The table lists this clone with a few counts. J is TRBJ2-7 and V is TRBV19, with D maybe TRBD1 (6 bases). This CDR3 contains 13 residues. V shed 3 bases and J shed 5 bases, with 11 bases lying between them. The V gene's germline CDR1 is LNHDA and CDR2 SQIVND (reference sequence). Here the CDR3 DNA reads TGTGCCAGTAGTATGAGACAGGTGGACGAGCAGTACTTC. This codes for CASSMRQVDEQYF.

This chain uses TRBV19 with TRBJ1-3, with 9 bases matching TRBD1. V lost 9 bases to trimming and J lost 3 bases; unmatched junction nucleotides: 9. Germline loops: CDR1 LNHDA, CDR2 SQIVND (reference sequence). The length of the CDR3 is 15 residues. CDR3: CASYGGTGYGNTIYF. The CDR3, as DNA: TGTGCCAGCTACGGGGGGACAGGGTATGGAAACACCATATATTTT.

The chain uses TRBV18 and TRBJ1-1, with TRBD1 matching 7 bases. The V segment lost 1 base and the J segment 0 bases; nucleotides outside the gene matches: 17. The V gene's germline CDR1 is KGHSH and CDR2 LQKENI. CDR3 size: 20 residues. CDR3 sequence reads: CASSPQGGGQASVMNTEAFF. Here the CDR3 DNA reads TGTGCCAGCTCACCACAAGGCGGAGGACAGGCCTCGGTAATGAACACTGAAGCTTTCTTT.

The V and J genes are TRBV19 and TRBJ2-3, with D maybe TRBD2 (5 bases). Germline CDR1 is LNHDA and CDR2 is SQIVND (reference sequence). The CDR3 spans 16 residues. V was cut by 2 bases and J by 0 bases, with 12 bases left in between. The CDR3 region is CASSISYGGSTDTQYF. The CDR3 nucleotides read TGTGCCAGTAGTATATCATACGGAGGCAGCACAGATACGCAGTATTTT.

The rearrangement joins TRBV21-1 to TRBJ2-3; the table's TRBD1 call for D was not verified on the DNA. TRBV21-1 is flagged as a pseudogene. The CDR3 has 13 residues. The CDR3 loop reads CARLQINADTQYF. The CDR3 nucleotides read TGTGCCAGGTTGCAGATTAACGCAGATACGCAGTATTTT.

This chain uses TRBV10-3 with TRBJ1-5; 8 positions agree with TRBD1. The junction had 8 bases not matched to a gene; V was cut back by 10 bases and J by 6 bases. The germline gives CDR1 ENHRY, CDR2 SYGVKD. The CDR3 is 13 residues long. In DNA, the CDR3 is TGTGCCACTCGGCAGGGGGCAGGTCAGCCCCAGCATTTT. It is translated as CATRQGAGQPQHF.

The chain joins TRBV14 to TRBJ2-7; D gene uncertain. The germline V gene has CDR1 SGHDN and CDR2 FVKESK. V was trimmed by 5 bases and J by 0 bases, leaving 14 bases between them. The CDR3 runs to 15 residues. CDR3 coding DNA: TGTGCCAGCAGCGAGACACCTATCACCTCCTACGAGCAGTACTTC. Amino acid sequence: CASSETPITSYEQYF. Supplemented by reference TRBV14 and TRBJ2-7, the full variable domain reads EAGVTQFPSHSVIEKGQTVTLRCDPISGHDNLYWYRRVMGKEIKFLLHFVKESKQDESGMPNNRFLAERTGGTYSTLKVQPAELEDSGVYFCASSETPITSYEQYFGPGTRLTVT.

Concerning this clone: Since no conserved phenylalanine or tryptophan closes the CDR3, a read error is the likely cause. The DNA is left out, because the CDR3 cannot be placed on it with certainty; the CDR3 is given as TCRdb lists it. This chain joins TRBV5-8 and TRBJ1-1; TRBD1, the D gene given by the table, was not confirmed from the DNA. CDR1 and CDR2 from the germline V gene are SGHTS and YDEGEE. The CDR3 sequence runs 9 residues, both termini included. The CDR3 is CASSLLGGI.